Following are 5 T cell receptor beta chains from one sample sequenced in a study of cytomegalovirus exposure and HLA in healthy donors. The PCR was carried out with 60 Vbeta primers and 13 Jbeta primers. Profiled with immunoSEQ multiplex PCR; TCRdb holds only in-frame clones, not every one. The data show around 80,000 clones, with about a tenth seen just once and about 24% held by the top ten. Specimen: PBMCs. Every receptor here comes from a man in his 60s in good health and CMV-seropositive.

The gene calls are TRBV19 and TRBJ2-1; possibly TRBD2 for D (5 bases). This CDR3 contains 13 residues. Germline V gene lookup returns CDR1 LNHDA and CDR2 SQIVND (reference sequence). Trimming shortened V by 2 bases and J by 7 bases, and 9 bases separated the two germline ends. The CDR3 loop reads CASSIHRRNEQFF. Here the CDR3 DNA reads TGTGCCAGTAGTATACACCGGAGGAATGAGCAGTTCTTC.

This clone was counted a few times. The chain links TRBV19 to TRBJ1-5; 10 bases line up with TRBD1. The CDR3 extends over 13 amino acids. V lost 8 bases and J lost 2; bases outside the gene matches: 0. Germline CDR1 and CDR2: LNHDA and SQIVND (reference sequence). In DNA form, the CDR3 reads TGTGCCAGTGGGACAGGGGGCAATCAGCCCCAGCATTTT. Translated, it gives CASGTGGNQPQHF.

A few counts support this clone. V gene TRBV28 combines with J gene TRBJ2-3, with 8 bases that match TRBD1. This CDR3 has 15 residues. V dropped 4 bases and J dropped 0; count of bases not matched to a gene: 3. The germline V gene encodes CDR1 MDHEN and CDR2 SYDVKM. CDR3 sequence: CASSSTGESTDTQYF. CDR3 sequence (DNA): TGTGCCAGCAGTTCGACAGGGGAGAGCACAGATACGCAGTATTTT.

The chain has TRBV7-3 and TRBJ1-1; D unresolved. Trimming took off 3 bases at V and 0 bases at J, with 5 bases between the two ends. The CDR3 has 13 amino acids. Germline assignment: CDR1 SGHTA and CDR2 FQGTGA. The CDR3: CASSFTVNTEAFF. DNA for the CDR3: TGTGCCAGCAGCTTCACAGTGAACACTGAAGCTTTCTTT.

This clone occurred a few times. V usage is TRBV5-1 and J usage is TRBJ2-6, with TRBD2 identical over 8 bases. Germline V gene sequence: CDR1 SGHRS, CDR2 YFSETQ. This CDR3 has 18 amino acids. V was clipped by 4 bases and J by 0 bases; unmatched bases: 9. The CDR3 is CASSPGSGAFSGANVLTF. The CDR3 DNA is TGCGCCAGCAGCCCCGGTAGCGGGGCGTTCTCTGGGGCCAACGTCCTGACTTTC. Complete variable domain (other parts from reference TRBV5-1 and TRBJ2-6): KAGVTQTPRYLIKTRGQQVTLSCSPISGHRSVSWYQQTPGQGLQFLFEYFSETQRNKGNFPGRFSGRQFSNSRSEMNVSTLELGDSALYLCASSPGSGAFSGANVLTFGAGSRLTVL.